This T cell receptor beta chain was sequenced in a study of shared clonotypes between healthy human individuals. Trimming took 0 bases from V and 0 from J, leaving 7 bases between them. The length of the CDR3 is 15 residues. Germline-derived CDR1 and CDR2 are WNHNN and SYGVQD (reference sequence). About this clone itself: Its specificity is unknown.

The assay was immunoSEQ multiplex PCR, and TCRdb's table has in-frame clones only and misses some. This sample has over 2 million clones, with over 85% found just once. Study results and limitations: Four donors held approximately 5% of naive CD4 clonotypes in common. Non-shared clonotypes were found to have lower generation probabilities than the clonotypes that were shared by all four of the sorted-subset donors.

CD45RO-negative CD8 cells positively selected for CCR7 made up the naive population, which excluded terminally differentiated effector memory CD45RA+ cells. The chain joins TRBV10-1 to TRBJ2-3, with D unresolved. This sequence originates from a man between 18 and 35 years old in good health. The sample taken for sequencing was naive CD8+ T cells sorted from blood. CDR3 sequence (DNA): TGCGCCAGCAGTGAGTCGGTAGTGAGCACAGATACGCAGTATTTT. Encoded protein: CASSESVVSTDTQYF.